This entry concerns a single T cell receptor (beta chain). Antigen specificity is unknown. The CDR3 is made up of 19 amino acids. The germline V gene encodes CDR1 LNHDA and CDR2 SQIVND (reference sequence). The data originate from a study of monozygotic twins with inflammatory bowel disease. Template switching was used to attach UMIs, which incorporated a 6-nucleotide sample barcode. TCRdb reprocessed the 5' RACE reads and reports one entry per CDR3 protein, with no DNA. The listing contains about 450,000 distinct CDR3 sequences. Study results and caveats: Extra variability in the repertoires of patients may have come from differing immunosuppressive treatments. For IBD patients, clonotypes shared with others were fewer than for healthy twins, especially with disease activity.

The material sequenced was blood. The clonotype comes from a human donor with ulcerative colitis or Crohn's disease, or a healthy co-twin of an affected twin (not recorded which). V is TRBV19 and J is TRBJ2-1; TCRdb's D call of TRBD1 is untestable without DNA. This CDR3 is CASSQPGRGQSGVYNEQFF.